These T cell receptor beta chains were read from a single sample in a study of OX40 agonist ivuxolimab in advanced cancers. TCRdb's copy holds only in-frame clones and misses some; the assay was immunoSEQ multiplex PCR. The repertoire holds about 110,000 clones, with 80% to 95% as singletons. The sequencing here drew on CD4+ or CD8+ T cells sorted from blood, taken in a trial of the OX40 agonist ivuxolimab. The receptors were gathered from an adult with an advanced solid tumor such as melanoma, head and neck, liver or kidney cancer. Both conserved end residues are trimmed from each CDR3. The order of the fields is clone size, V gene, CDR3 length, CDR3 protein. The size field is filled for only some rows; it gives once, few, many or a size class.

-	TRBV25-1	10	ASSEWGEKLF
-	TRBV5-6	12	ASSWGLGGTEAF
-	TRBV6-1	11	ASSDPGFYGYT
-	TRBV28	14	ASSRLTGGAGYGYT
-	TRBV2	12	ASSAHLASNEQF
-	TRBV29-1	11	SVEDGRAYEQY
once	TRBV28	10	ASSLVPYEQY
-	TRBV7-6	12	ASSRGRLNNEQF
-	TRBV25-1	10	ASSEYRETQY
-	TRBV4-3	11	ASSQDTGLGAF
-	TRBV6-5	11	ASRGQLNTEAF
-	TRBV29-1	12	STGYRGTNEKLF
-	TRBV28	12	ASSNSLTNEKLF
-	TRBV5-1	10	ASSLDSETQY